This T cell receptor beta chain originates from a study of cytomegalovirus exposure and HLA in healthy donors. Study-level findings and limits: Presence/absence analyses assumed roughly uniform sequencing depth across donors. In a later analysis, HLA-associated beta chains showed higher expansion and lower generation probabilities than comparable chains. Because they were indistinguishable, some V segments, including TRBV6-2 and TRBV6-3, were excluded.

Nominally healthy donors provided the samples, though records likely missed some immune exposures. Remarks on this clone: Antigen specificity is unknown.

Germline CDR1 is MNHEY and CDR2 is SVGAGI. The CDR3 consists of 14 residues. V was trimmed by 6 bases and J by 0 bases, leaving 12 bases between them. This PCR relied on a set of 60 Vbeta primers and 13 Jbeta primers. Assay used: immunoSEQ multiplex PCR; TCRdb lists only in-frame clones, some missing. The sample lists some 140,000 clones; 87% were seen once. The receptor comes from a young woman in good health and CMV-seronegative. What was sequenced was PBMCs. The V call is TRBV6-5, the J call TRBJ2-7, with D maybe TRBD1 (6 bases). The CDR3 coding sequence is TGTGCCAGCAGCCCTGACAGGCCCTCCTACGAGCAGTACTTC. It codes for CASSPDRPSYEQYF.